The 30 T cell receptor beta chains in this list originate from one sample, sequenced in a study of blood T cell repertoires in COVID-19 (dated by TCRdb to between 2020 and 2021). The method was the immunoSEQ multiplex PCR assay. In its TCRdb copy, this immuneACCESS table keeps in-frame sequences only and misses some clones. Where compared with another copy, unresolved V genes explain less than half of these, and the others have no known cause. The sample table shows about 110,000 clones, and about three quarters are seen once. The ten largest clones represent about 6.5% of the sample. The material sequenced was peripheral blood. The receptor source for this set is an elderly man with acute or convalescent COVID-19.

This clone has more than one count but fewer than ten. The chain recombines TRBV5-6 with TRBJ1-1; D ambiguous. The germline V and J ends were trimmed by 4 bases and 5 bases, with 12 bases remaining between them. This CDR3 is built from 13 residues. Germline V gene data show CDR1 as SGHDT and CDR2 as YYEEEE. DNA for the CDR3: TGTGCCAGCAGCCGGGGTAGGGCGACTGAAGCTTTCTTT. This sequence encodes CASSRGRATEAFF.

The chain couples TRBV29-1 to TRBJ2-1; 9 positions match TRBD1. The CDR3 runs to 12 residues. V lost 6 bases, J lost 7 bases, and 4 bases stayed unmatched. The germline V gene encodes CDR1 SQVTM and CDR2 ANQGSEA. In DNA, the CDR3 is TGCAGCGTCGTCGACAGGGGGAATGAGCAGTTCTTC. This sequence encodes CSVVDRGNEQFF.

This clone was observed a few times. J is TRBJ1-1 and V is TRBV2, with no clear D. V was cut by 8 bases and J by 8 bases, with 18 bases left in between. Looked up from germline, CDR1 is SNHLY and CDR2 is FYNNEI. The CDR3 covers 13 residues. The CDR3 DNA is TGTGCCAGCCAAAGAGGCCCTGATAGGGAAGCTTTCTTT. It is translated as CASQRGPDREAFF.

The chain couples TRBV10-3 to TRBJ2-3, with D possibly matching TRBD2 (5 bases). Trimming cost V 5 bases and J 1 base, with 19 bases left between them. This CDR3 has 17 amino acids. The germline V gene has CDR1 ENHRY and CDR2 SYGVKD. This CDR3 reads CAISPLVSAGRTDTQYF. DNA for the CDR3: TGTGCCATCAGTCCCCTTGTTTCGGCGGGTCGCACAGATACGCAGTATTTT.

This clone was counted only a few times. This chain uses TRBV15 with TRBJ2-7, with a tentative D call TRBD2 (5 bases). Trimming removed 1 base at V and 2 bases at J, with 6 bases between. Germline V gene sequence: CDR1 LNHNV, CDR2 YYDKDF (reference sequence). This CDR3 comprises 13 residues. The CDR3 sequence: CATSRGLTYEQYF. The CDR3 region has the DNA TGTGCCACCAGCAGAGGACTAACCTACGAGCAGTACTTC.

This clone was seen once. The J gene is TRBJ2-1, the V gene TRBV28, with 8 bases that match TRBD2. From germline, CDR1 is MDHEN and CDR2 SYDVKM. Trimming cost V 6 bases and J 3 bases; bases outside gene matches: 4. The CDR3 is made up of 14 amino acids. For the CDR3, the DNA is TGTGCCAGCAGCCCGACTAGCGACTACAATGAGCAGTTCTTC. It codes for CASSPTSDYNEQFF.

The chain employs TRBV15 and TRBJ2-2; 8 bases match TRBD1. The junction had 6 bases not matched to a gene; V was cut back by 11 bases and J by 1 base. The V gene's germline CDR1 is LNHNV and CDR2 YYDKDF (reference sequence). The CDR3 loop spans 14 amino acids. For the CDR3, the DNA is TGTGCCTCCAAGACAGGGGAGAACACCGGGGAGCTGTTTTTT. Residues: CASKTGENTGELFF.

The rearrangement uses TRBV7-3 and TRBJ2-5, with D perhaps TRBD1 (6 bases). The CDR3 covers 15 residues. CDR1 and CDR2 (germline): SGHTA, FQGTGA. Trimming cost V 2 bases and J 4 bases, with 14 bases left between them. The CDR3: CASSLEGVTTETQYF. CDR3 nucleotides: TGTGCCAGCAGCTTAGAGGGGGTCACCACAGAGACCCAGTACTTC.

This clone turned up a few times. One end of the junction varies from germline; a read error may be responsible. The chain couples TRBV28 to TRBJ2-5; D call uncertain. This CDR3 spans 11 amino acids. Per the germline V gene, CDR1 is MDHEN and CDR2 is SYDVKM. Here the CDR3 reads CASSIDSLRHF. The CDR3 DNA sequence: TGTGCCAGCAGTATAGACTCCCTCCGGCACTTC.

The sample holds a few counts of this clone. The chain recombines TRBV2 with TRBJ2-1, with 11 nucleotides matching TRBD2. Germline V gene data show CDR1 as SNHLY and CDR2 as FYNNEI. V shed 4 bases, J shed 7 bases, and the junction held 3 bases outside the gene matches. The CDR3 consists of 14 residues. CDR3 residues: CASSGLAGGNEQFF. The CDR3 bases are TGTGCCAGCAGTGGTCTAGCGGGAGGAAATGAGCAGTTCTTC.

This rearrangement joins TRBV7-6 to TRBJ2-1; 8 bases are shared with TRBD1. J gave up 8 bases and V 7 bases, and 7 bases lay outside the gene matches. Germline lookup yields CDR1 SGHVS and CDR2 FNYEAQ. The CDR3 totals 13 residues. The CDR3 here is CASTDRGGHEQFF. The CDR3 coding sequence is TGTGCCAGCACCGACAGGGGTGGGCATGAGCAGTTCTTC.

The gene calls are TRBV9 and TRBJ1-5; 8 bases match TRBD1. V shed 8 bases and J 5 bases; nucleotides not matched to a gene: 3. CDR1 and CDR2 from the germline V gene are SGDLS and YYNGEE. The CDR3 runs 12 residues. CDR3 sequence: CASGQGDQPQHF. CDR3 nucleotide sequence: TGTGCCAGTGGACAGGGTGATCAGCCCCAGCATTTT.

The rearrangement links TRBV6-5 to TRBJ1-1; D is unresolved. Germline V gene lookup returns CDR1 MNHEY and CDR2 SVGAGI. V dropped 0 bases and J dropped 7 bases, with 9 bases sitting between them. This CDR3 comprises 13 residues. Here the CDR3 reads CASSYSPGYEAFF. The CDR3 bases are TGTGCCAGCAGTTACTCACCGGGGTATGAAGCTTTCTTT.

This clone appeared once. The rearrangement joins TRBV28 to TRBJ1-1; possible D gene TRBD1, 5 bases. CDR3 length equals 13 residues. Germline CDR1 and CDR2: MDHEN and SYDVKM. The germline V and J ends were trimmed by 5 bases and 10 bases, with 17 bases remaining between them. CDR3 amino acids: CASSIAGEQAAFF. The CDR3 bases are TGTGCCAGCAGTATAGCTGGGGAACAGGCAGCTTTCTTT.

The chain combines TRBV15 with TRBJ1-3; D perhaps matches TRBD1 (6 bases). This CDR3 region has 16 residues. The V gene's germline CDR1 is LNHNV and CDR2 YYDKDF (reference sequence). V was trimmed by 0 bases and J by 2 bases, leaving 11 bases between them. The CDR3 DNA sequence: TGTGCCACCAGCAGAGATCCCAGGGGTCCTGGAAACACCATATATTTT. This sequence encodes CATSRDPRGPGNTIYF.

CDR3 DNA sequence: TGTGCCAGCAGTTACACGGGAATCCCCCTAAACACTGAAGCTTTCTTT. This encodes CASSYTGIPLNTEAFF. The chain joins TRBV6-2 or TRBV6-3 to TRBJ1-1; D uncertain. Trimming pared 2 bases from V and 2 bases from J, leaving 15 bases between. This CDR3 is built from 16 residues. CDR1 is MNHEY, CDR2 SVGEGT, per germline.

Only one count was recorded for this clone. The chain uses TRBV30 and TRBJ2-1; D might be TRBD2 (5 bases). Germline CDR1 and CDR2: GTSNPN and SVGIG (reference sequence). V dropped 0 bases and J dropped 14 bases, with 17 bases sitting between them. The length of the CDR3 is 13 residues. The CDR3 coding sequence is TGTGCCTGGAGTGTAACGTGGCGGGTAGGAAAGTTCTTC. Encoded protein: CAWSVTWRVGKFF.

The rearrangement joins TRBV20-1 to TRBJ2-3, with a weak D call TRBD2 (5 bases). Per germline, CDR1 DFQATT and CDR2 SNEGSKA (reference sequence). There are 15 residues in the CDR3. V lost 3 bases to trimming and J lost 2 bases, with 15 bases between them. DNA of the CDR3: TGCAGTGCTAGTTGGGTGGGGAGCGTCACAGATACGCAGTATTTT. It specifies CSASWVGSVTDTQYF.

This chain connects TRBV5-8 to TRBJ1-5; D call uncertain. CDR1 is SGHTS and CDR2 is YDEGEE in the germline V gene. The CDR3 runs 14 residues. The ends were cut back, 2 bases at V and 6 bases at J, with 12 bases in the middle. Here the CDR3 reads CASSFKSGGQPQHF. CDR3 sequence (DNA): TGTGCCAGCAGCTTCAAGAGTGGCGGTCAGCCCCAGCATTTT.

This clone has ten or more counts. V usage is TRBV7-9 and J usage is TRBJ1-5; D ambiguous. The CDR3 spans 14 residues. V was clipped by 3 bases and J by 5 bases, with 11 bases between them. Germline CDR1 is SEHNR and CDR2 is FQNEAQ (reference sequence). CDR3 loop: CASSLIGSDQPQHF. CDR3 coding DNA: TGTGCCAGCAGCTTGATAGGGAGCGATCAGCCCCAGCATTTT.

The V gene is TRBV10-3, the J gene TRBJ2-1; 10 bases map to TRBD2. The CDR3 runs 13 residues. CDR1 ENHRY and CDR2 SYGVKD come from the germline V gene. The ends lost 8 bases at V and 7 bases at J; junction bases unmatched: 5. CDR3 region: CAIFPAGGNEQFF. The CDR3, as DNA: TGTGCCATCTTCCCAGCGGGAGGGAATGAGCAGTTCTTC.

The rearrangement uses TRBV6-2 or TRBV6-3 and TRBJ1-2; D may be TRBD1 (5 bases). Trimming shortened V by 6 bases and J by 2 bases, and 13 bases separated the two germline ends. Germline lookup yields CDR1 MNHEY and CDR2 SVGEGT. The CDR3 contains 14 residues. CDR3 residues: CASSRGAGNYGYTF. Written as DNA, the CDR3 is TGTGCCAGCAGCCGCGGTGCAGGGAACTATGGCTACACCTTC.

V gene TRBV2 combines with J gene TRBJ1-1; possible D gene TRBD1, 5 bases. Trimming left V 11 bases short and J 0 bases short, with 13 bases between. CDR1 and CDR2 (germline): SNHLY, FYNNEI. The CDR3 sequence is 13 residues long. The CDR3 DNA is TGTGCCTCATCGACAGATATGAACACTGAAGCTTTCTTT. Its protein product is CASSTDMNTEAFF.

The chain combines TRBV7-9 with TRBJ2-1; 7 bases map to TRBD1. CDR1 and CDR2 (germline): SEHNR, FQNEAQ (reference sequence). J lost 5 bases, V lost 6 bases, and 7 bases had no gene match. This CDR3 has 14 residues. CDR3 loop: CASRSQGPNNEQFF. DNA for the CDR3: TGTGCCAGCAGATCACAGGGGCCAAACAATGAGCAGTTCTTC.

The rearrangement uses TRBV28 and TRBJ1-5, with TRBD1 identical over 12 bases. This CDR3 is 15 amino acids long. Germline loops: CDR1 MDHEN, CDR2 SYDVKM. Unmatched junction bases numbered 7, after V lost 7 bases and J lost 6 bases. The CDR3 bases are TGTGCCAGCAATGGACCGGGACAGGGGGCTCAGCCCCAGCATTTT. Its translation is CASNGPGQGAQPQHF.

The chain recombines TRBV6-5 with TRBJ2-3, with TRBD1 matching over 7 bases. CDR1 and CDR2 from the germline V gene are MNHEY and SVGAGI. The CDR3 runs 13 residues. The V gene end was trimmed by 6 bases and the J gene end by 3 bases; junction bases not matched to a gene: 3. CDR3 loop: CASRKQGTDTQYF. The CDR3 DNA reads as TGTGCCAGCAGGAAACAGGGGACAGATACGCAGTATTTT.

This chain joins TRBV4-2 and TRBJ2-3; 7 bases map to TRBD2. Germline lookup yields CDR1 LGHNA and CDR2 YNFKEQ. V lost 4 bases to trimming and J lost 5 bases; unmatched junction nucleotides: 12. The CDR3 loop spans 16 amino acids. CDR3 residues: CASSPRGWAGEDTQYF. The DNA of the CDR3 is TGTGCCAGCAGCCCCCGGGGGTGGGCGGGAGAAGATACGCAGTATTTT.

V gene TRBV5-4 combines with J gene TRBJ2-2; 10 nucleotides match TRBD2. Trimming cost V 5 bases and J 6 bases; bases outside gene matches: 7. The CDR3 covers 15 residues. CDR1 and CDR2 from the germline V gene are SGHNT and YYREEE (reference sequence). CDR3 region: CASRFSGRAAGELFF. The CDR3 coding sequence is TGTGCCAGCAGGTTCAGCGGGAGGGCCGCCGGGGAGCTGTTTTTT.

The chain uses TRBV11-2 and TRBJ2-1, with 9 bases aligning to TRBD2. There are 12 residues in the CDR3. The junction had 4 bases not matched to a gene; V was cut back by 1 base and J by 15 bases. Per the germline V gene, CDR1 is SGHAT and CDR2 is FQNNGV. CDR3 protein: CASSLVAGVRFF. CDR3 bases: TGTGCCAGCAGCTTAGTAGCGGGAGTGCGGTTCTTC.

The V gene is TRBV2, the J gene TRBJ1-2; TRBD1 might be the D (6 bases). Trimming took off 1 base at V and 5 bases at J, with 8 bases between the two ends. CDR1 and CDR2 from the germline V gene are SNHLY and FYNNEI. CDR3 length: 13 amino acids. CDR3 nucleotide sequence: TGTGCCAGCAGTGAAGACAGGGAGTATGGCTACACCTTC. Residues: CASSEDREYGYTF.